Listed below are T cell receptor beta chains from one sample, sequenced in a study of shared clonotypes between healthy human individuals. Produced via immunoSEQ multiplex PCR; TCRdb's table is partial and in-frame only. Among under 2,500,000 clones listed, almost 96% were seen once. Source material: naive CD4+ T cells sorted from blood. These receptors originate from a man in his late teens or twenties in good health. The CDR3 runs from the conserved cysteine through the conserved F or W. Fields, in order: CDR3 protein, CDR3 DNA, V gene, D gene, clone size, J gene. The D gene is left open where the match is weak. Clone size, where shown, is once, few, many, or a class for clones that have expanded.

CDR3 protein: CASSLWQEQYF; CDR3 DNA: TGTGCCAGCAGTTTATGGCAGGAGCAGTACTTC; V gene: TRBV28; D gene: -; clone size: -; J gene: TRBJ2-7
CDR3 protein: CASSLGGSGAYNEQFF; CDR3 DNA: TGTGCCAGCAGCTTGGGTGGTAGCGGGGCTTACAATGAGCAGTTCTTC; V gene: TRBV5-4; D gene: TRBD2; clone size: once; J gene: TRBJ2-1
CDR3 protein: CASSPLLERGEGYTF; CDR3 DNA: -; V gene: TRBV7-9; D gene: -; clone size: -; J gene: TRBJ1-2
CDR3 protein: CASSLGTSFDNEQFF; CDR3 DNA: TGTGCCAGCAGCTTAGGGACTAGCTTCGACAATGAGCAGTTCTTC; V gene: TRBV11-2; D gene: TRBD2; clone size: -; J gene: TRBJ2-1
CDR3 protein: CASSQRGNTEAFF; CDR3 DNA: TGTGCCAGCAGCCAGAGGGGAAACACTGAAGCTTTCTTT; V gene: TRBV6-5; D gene: -; clone size: -; J gene: TRBJ1-1
CDR3 protein: CASSPPQGQGVNQPQHF; CDR3 DNA: TGTGCCAGCTCACCACCTCAAGGACAGGGAGTGAATCAGCCCCAGCATTTT; V gene: TRBV18; D gene: TRBD1; clone size: -; J gene: TRBJ1-5
CDR3 protein: CASSVVAGEYNEQFF; CDR3 DNA: TGTGCCAGCAGCGTAGTAGCGGGGGAATACAATGAGCAGTTCTTC; V gene: TRBV9; D gene: TRBD2; clone size: -; J gene: TRBJ2-1
CDR3 protein: CATKSLDSYTF; CDR3 DNA: TGTGCCACCAAGAGCCTTGACAGCTACACCTTC; V gene: TRBV28; D gene: -; clone size: -; J gene: TRBJ1-2
CDR3 protein: CASSERQGSNEQFF; CDR3 DNA: TGTGCCAGCAGCGAGCGCCAGGGCAGCAATGAGCAGTTCTTC; V gene: TRBV9; D gene: -; clone size: -; J gene: TRBJ2-1
CDR3 protein: CASSFEAGGPYEQYF; CDR3 DNA: TGTGCCAGCAGCTTCGAAGCGGGAGGGCCTTACGAGCAGTACTTC; V gene: TRBV7-2; D gene: TRBD2; clone size: once; J gene: TRBJ2-7
CDR3 protein: CASSSLGLAEPAKNIQYF; CDR3 DNA: TGCGCCAGCAGCTCGTTGGGACTAGCGGAGCCGGCGAAAAACATTCAGTACTTC; V gene: TRBV5-1; D gene: TRBD2; clone size: -; J gene: TRBJ2-4
CDR3 protein: CASSPAVLRSPLHF; CDR3 DNA: TGTGCCAGCTCACCAGCCGTCTTACGTTCACCCCTCCACTTT; V gene: TRBV18; D gene: -; clone size: -; J gene: TRBJ1-6
CDR3 protein: CASKDDTYQPQHF; CDR3 DNA: TGTGCCAGCAAAGATGATACATATCAGCCCCAGCATTTT; V gene: TRBV2; D gene: -; clone size: once; J gene: TRBJ1-5
CDR3 protein: CASGQTVYEQYF; CDR3 DNA: TGTGCCAGTGGACAAACAGTCTACGAGCAGTACTTC; V gene: TRBV19; D gene: -; clone size: -; J gene: TRBJ2-7
CDR3 protein: CASSPTGGPYEQYF; CDR3 DNA: TGTGCCAGCAGCCCGACAGGGGGGCCCTACGAGCAGTACTTC; V gene: TRBV7-9; D gene: TRBD1; clone size: few; J gene: TRBJ2-7
CDR3 protein: CASSVGLTDTGELFF; CDR3 DNA: TGTGCCAGCAGCGTGGGACTCACTGACACCGGGGAGCTGTTTTTT; V gene: TRBV7-8; D gene: -; clone size: -; J gene: TRBJ2-2
CDR3 protein: CASSSRTGELFF; CDR3 DNA: TGTGCCAGCAGCTCTCGAACCGGGGAGCTGTTTTTT; V gene: TRBV11-3; D gene: -; clone size: -; J gene: TRBJ2-2
CDR3 protein: CASSEFGGSSYNEQFF; CDR3 DNA: TGTGCCAGCAGTGAATTCGGAGGAAGCTCCTACAATGAGCAGTTCTTC; V gene: TRBV25-1; D gene: -; clone size: -; J gene: TRBJ2-1
CDR3 protein: CASTEGGYSNQPQHF; CDR3 DNA: TGTGCCAGTACTGAAGGAGGTTATAGCAATCAGCCCCAGCATTTT; V gene: TRBV19; D gene: -; clone size: -; J gene: TRBJ1-5
CDR3 protein: CASSLQGEDQPQHF; CDR3 DNA: TGTGCCAGCAGCTTACAGGGAGAGGATCAGCCCCAGCATTTT; V gene: TRBV7-9; D gene: -; clone size: -; J gene: TRBJ1-5
CDR3 protein: CASSLEALPSYEQYF; CDR3 DNA: TGTGCCAGCAGCTTGGAGGCACTCCCCTCCTACGAGCAGTACTTC; V gene: TRBV5-4; D gene: -; clone size: -; J gene: TRBJ2-7
CDR3 protein: CAWSVKGNQPQHF; CDR3 DNA: TGTGCCTGGAGTGTAAAGGGAAATCAGCCCCAGCATTTT; V gene: TRBV30; D gene: -; clone size: -; J gene: TRBJ1-5
CDR3 protein: CAISDSINQPQHF; CDR3 DNA: TGTGCCATCAGTGACTCCATTAATCAGCCCCAGCATTTT; V gene: TRBV10-3; D gene: -; clone size: -; J gene: TRBJ1-5
CDR3 protein: CASSESGGGGNTIYF; CDR3 DNA: TGTGCCAGCAGTGAATCCGGGGGCGGAGGAAACACCATATATTTT; V gene: TRBV25-1; D gene: -; clone size: once; J gene: TRBJ1-3
CDR3 protein: CASSIGLAGPNEQFF; CDR3 DNA: TGTGCCAGCAGCATAGGACTAGCGGGACCCAATGAGCAGTTCTTC; V gene: TRBV7-8; D gene: TRBD2; clone size: -; J gene: TRBJ2-1
CDR3 protein: CASSLAPGDQPQHF; CDR3 DNA: TGTGCCAGCAGCTTAGCCCCCGGGGATCAGCCCCAGCATTTT; V gene: TRBV7-2; D gene: -; clone size: -; J gene: TRBJ1-5
CDR3 protein: CASSLGDGGRSQYF; CDR3 DNA: TGTGCCAGCAGCTTAGGGGATGGCGGCCGGTCCCAGTACTTC; V gene: TRBV7-6; D gene: -; clone size: -; J gene: TRBJ2-5
CDR3 protein: CAGGLGPNQPQHF; CDR3 DNA: TGTGCCGGAGGGTTGGGGCCTAATCAGCCCCAGCATTTT; V gene: TRBV2; D gene: -; clone size: -; J gene: TRBJ1-5
CDR3 protein: CASSELVGANYGYTF; CDR3 DNA: TGTGCCAGCAGTGAACTCGTGGGAGCTAACTATGGCTACACCTTC; V gene: TRBV6-1; D gene: -; clone size: once; J gene: TRBJ1-2
CDR3 protein: CASSRFLLYEQYF; CDR3 DNA: TGCGCCAGCAGCCGTTTTCTCCTCTACGAGCAGTACTTC; V gene: TRBV4-3; D gene: -; clone size: -; J gene: TRBJ2-7
CDR3 protein: CATSRLSGQLNEKLFF; CDR3 DNA: TGTGCCACCAGCAGACTTTCGGGACAGCTAAATGAAAAACTGTTTTTT; V gene: TRBV15; D gene: TRBD1; clone size: -; J gene: TRBJ1-4
CDR3 protein: CASSKTWDVPPETQYF; CDR3 DNA: TGCGCCAGCAGCAAAACCTGGGACGTCCCACCCGAGACCCAGTACTTC; V gene: TRBV5-1; D gene: -; clone size: -; J gene: TRBJ2-5
CDR3 protein: CASSLDRGGTEAFF; CDR3 DNA: TGCGCCAGCAGCTTGGACAGGGGAGGTACTGAAGCTTTCTTT; V gene: TRBV5-1; D gene: TRBD1; clone size: -; J gene: TRBJ1-1
CDR3 protein: CATRTASTDTQYF; CDR3 DNA: TGTGCCACCAGGACAGCAAGCACAGATACGCAGTATTTT; V gene: TRBV11-2; D gene: -; clone size: -; J gene: TRBJ2-3
CDR3 protein: CASSYDGQSSYEQYF; CDR3 DNA: TGTGCCAGCAGCTATGACGGCCAGAGCTCCTACGAGCAGTACTTC; V gene: TRBV7-9; D gene: -; clone size: -; J gene: TRBJ2-7
CDR3 protein: CASSTLRTVNYGYTF; CDR3 DNA: TGTGCCAGCAGCACACTCCGGACAGTAAACTATGGCTACACCTTC; V gene: TRBV5-8; D gene: -; clone size: -; J gene: TRBJ1-2
CDR3 protein: CASRDLSRPYEQYF; CDR3 DNA: TGTGCCAGCAGGGATCTCTCGCGGCCCTACGAGCAGTACTTC; V gene: TRBV6-5; D gene: -; clone size: -; J gene: TRBJ2-7
CDR3 protein: CASSRDGGGETQYF; CDR3 DNA: TGTGCCAGCAGCCGGGACGGTGGTGGGGAGACCCAGTACTTC; V gene: TRBV9; D gene: -; clone size: -; J gene: TRBJ2-5
CDR3 protein: CASSVYSNYGYTF; CDR3 DNA: TGTGCCAGCAGTGTCTACAGTAACTATGGCTACACCTTC; V gene: TRBV2; D gene: -; clone size: -; J gene: TRBJ1-2
CDR3 protein: CASSLGGKAYEQYF; CDR3 DNA: TGTGCCAGCAGCTTGGGCGGGAAGGCCTACGAGCAGTACTTC; V gene: TRBV13; D gene: -; clone size: -; J gene: TRBJ2-7
CDR3 protein: CASSRTVYLYEQYF; CDR3 DNA: TGTGCCAGTAGTAGAACGGTCTATCTTTACGAGCAGTACTTC; V gene: TRBV19; D gene: -; clone size: -; J gene: TRBJ2-7
CDR3 protein: CASSRRRTADTQYF; CDR3 DNA: TGTGCCAGCAGCCGAAGACGGACGGCGGATACGCAGTATTTT; V gene: TRBV7-2; D gene: -; clone size: -; J gene: TRBJ2-3
CDR3 protein: CASSSGVGVAFF; CDR3 DNA: TGTGCCAGCAGCTCAGGGGTCGGGGTTGCTTTCTTT; V gene: TRBV11-2; D gene: -; clone size: -; J gene: TRBJ1-1
CDR3 protein: CSVLTGLHSYEQYF; CDR3 DNA: TGCAGCGTTTTGACAGGGCTCCATTCATACGAGCAGTACTTC; V gene: TRBV29-1; D gene: TRBD1; clone size: -; J gene: TRBJ2-7
CDR3 protein: CASSEYFRSDEQYF; CDR3 DNA: TGTGCCAGCAGTGAATATTTTAGATCCGACGAGCAGTACTTC; V gene: TRBV25-1; D gene: -; clone size: -; J gene: TRBJ2-7
CDR3 protein: CASSPRAGRDGELFF; CDR3 DNA: TGTGCCAGCAGCCCCCGAGCGGGGCGGGACGGGGAGCTGTTTTTT; V gene: TRBV11-3; D gene: TRBD2; clone size: -; J gene: TRBJ2-2
CDR3 protein: CASSQTSGPRNSPLHF; CDR3 DNA: TGCGCCAGCAGCCAGACGTCCGGGCCTAGAAATTCACCCCTCCACTTT; V gene: TRBV4-3; D gene: -; clone size: -; J gene: TRBJ1-6
CDR3 protein: CATSQTSGRFLEQYF; CDR3 DNA: TGTGCCACCAGCCAAACTAGCGGGAGATTTCTCGAGCAGTACTTC; V gene: TRBV15; D gene: TRBD2; clone size: once; J gene: TRBJ2-7
CDR3 protein: CAISESSPYEQYF; CDR3 DNA: TGTGCCATCAGTGAGAGTAGCCCCTACGAGCAGTACTTC; V gene: TRBV10-3; D gene: -; clone size: -; J gene: TRBJ2-7
CDR3 protein: CASSKGTVEKLFF; CDR3 DNA: TGTGCCAGCTCGAAGGGGACAGTTGAAAAACTGTTTTTT; V gene: TRBV6-6; D gene: TRBD1; clone size: -; J gene: TRBJ1-4
CDR3 protein: CASSLAQGPNYGYTF; CDR3 DNA: TGCGCCAGCAGCTTGGCCCAGGGGCCTAACTATGGCTACACCTTC; V gene: TRBV5-1; D gene: -; clone size: -; J gene: TRBJ1-2
CDR3 protein: CASSYGQVATNEKLFF; CDR3 DNA: TGTGCCAGCAGTTACGGGCAGGTTGCAACTAATGAAAAACTGTTTTTT; V gene: TRBV6-6; D gene: -; clone size: -; J gene: TRBJ1-4